The 32 T cell receptor beta chains listed next were all sequenced from one sample in a study of blood T cell repertoires in COVID-19. Produced via immunoSEQ multiplex PCR; TCRdb's table is partial and in-frame only. The data contain hundreds of thousands of clones, 81% of them singletons. Sequenced: peripheral blood. The receptors come from an elderly woman with acute or convalescent COVID-19.

This clone was counted a few times. The V gene is TRBV7-5, the J gene TRBJ1-1. TRBV7-5 is a listed pseudogene. The CDR3 runs 13 residues. CDR3 in amino acids: CARRLHGDTEAFF. CDR3 DNA: TGTGCCAGAAGGCTCCACGGGGACACTGAAGCTTTCTTT.

The V call is TRBV10-1, the J call TRBJ2-2; 14 bases agree with TRBD2. J gave up 1 base and V 7 bases, and 8 bases lay outside the gene matches. The CDR3 runs 18 residues. Germline V lookup: CDR1 WNHNN, CDR2 SYGVQD (reference sequence). CDR3 sequence (DNA): TGCGCCAGCAATACGAGAGGACTAGCGGGAGGGAACACCGGGGAGCTGTTTTTT. Amino acids: CASNTRGLAGGNTGELFF.

This clone has a single count. This chain joins TRBV27 and TRBJ1-1; unclear D gene. The CDR3 spans 15 residues. Trimming removed 0 bases from V and 1 base from J, with 9 bases in between. Germline CDR1 reads MNHEY; CDR2 reads SMNVEV (reference sequence). The CDR3 sequence: CASSLSRSPNTEAFF. In DNA, the CDR3 is TGTGCCAGCAGTTTATCTCGAAGCCCGAACACTGAAGCTTTCTTT.

The chain joins TRBV19 to TRBJ2-3; tentative D call: TRBD1 (6 bases). Trimming left V 8 bases short and J 3 bases short, with 12 bases between. This CDR3 has 13 residues. CDR1 is LNHDA, CDR2 SQIVND, per germline (reference sequence). CDR3 sequence: CASGDTLTDTQYF. For the CDR3, the DNA is TGTGCCAGTGGGGACACTCTAACAGATACGCAGTATTTT.

This clone was picked up a small number of times. This chain uses TRBV5-6 with TRBJ2-3, with 7 bases identical to TRBD2. Looked up from germline, CDR1 is SGHDT and CDR2 is YYEEEE. The CDR3 covers 15 residues. J lost 3 bases, V lost 2 bases, and 6 bases had no gene match. CDR3 bases: TGTGCCAGCAGCTTCGAAGGACTAGGTACAGATACGCAGTATTTT. Its translation: CASSFEGLGTDTQYF. The variable domain in full, with the rest retrieved from reference TRBV5-6 and TRBJ2-3, is DAGVTQSPTHLIKTRGQQVTLRCSPKSGHDTVSWYQQALGQGPQFIFQYYEEEERQRGNFPDRFSGHQFPNYSSELNVNALLLGDSALYLCASSFEGLGTDTQYFGPGTRLTVL.

J is TRBJ2-7 and V is TRBV4-2; D might be TRBD1 (6 bases). The CDR3 has 16 residues. V lost 4 bases and J lost 6, with 22 bases in between. The germline CDR1 and CDR2 sequences are LGHNA and YNFKEQ. In nucleotides, the CDR3 is TGTGCCAGCAGCCCCCCTGGGCTCCGGACAGTCGGCGAGCAGTACTTC. This translates into CASSPPGLRTVGEQYF.

The chain carries TRBV27 and TRBJ2-7; D perhaps matches TRBD2 (5 bases). V was trimmed by 5 bases and J by 3 bases, leaving 14 bases between them. The CDR3 covers 14 residues. Germline V gene lookup returns CDR1 MNHEY and CDR2 SMNVEV (reference sequence). In DNA form, the CDR3 reads TGTGCCAGCAGTCCCCTCCTGGGAGACTACGAGCAGTACTTC. It specifies CASSPLLGDYEQYF.

This clone was counted a single time. The J gene is TRBJ1-3, the V gene TRBV30, with a possible D match to TRBD1 (6 bases). CDR1 and CDR2 (germline): GTSNPN, SVGIG (reference sequence). V shed 0 bases and J shed 7 bases, with 22 bases lying between them. The CDR3 is 17 amino acids. CDR3 loop: CAWSVLRTGGEGNTIYF. CDR3 DNA sequence: TGTGCCTGGAGTGTACTACGAACGGGGGGCGAGGGGAACACCATATATTTT.

The V gene is TRBV19, the J gene TRBJ1-3; D gene ambiguous. The V and J ends lost 2 bases and 2 bases respectively, with 10 bases between them. There are 15 residues in the CDR3. The germline V gene encodes CDR1 LNHDA and CDR2 SQIVND (reference sequence). The DNA for the CDR3 is TGTGCCAGTAGTATAATAAGCGATCCTGGAAACACCATATATTTT. Residues: CASSIISDPGNTIYF. The variable domain in full, with the rest retrieved from reference TRBV19 and TRBJ1-3, is DGGITQSPKYLFRKEGQNVTLSCEQNLNHDAMYWYRQDPGQGLRLIYYSQIVNDFQKGDIAEGYSVSREKKESFPLTVTSAQKNPTAFYLCASSIISDPGNTIYFGEGSWLTVV.

The CDR3 DNA reads TGTGCCAGCAGTTCCCGACAGGGCAATCAGCCCCAGCATTTT. Translated, it gives CASSSRQGNQPQHF. This chain joins TRBV6-5 and TRBJ1-5; D possibly corresponds to TRBD1 (6 bases). V was shortened by 4 bases and J by 2 bases, with 9 bases between the two germline ends. Germline assignment: CDR1 MNHEY and CDR2 SVGAGI. The CDR3 has 14 amino acids.

The chain joins TRBV7-3 to TRBJ2-2, with TRBD2 matching over 13 bases. Unmatched junction bases numbered 9, after V lost 5 bases and J lost 6 bases. The germline CDR1 and CDR2 sequences are SGHTA and FQGTGA. This CDR3 spans 17 amino acids. The CDR3: CASSGLAGVGLSGELFF. The CDR3 coding sequence is TGTGCCAGCAGCGGACTAGCGGGAGTGGGTTTGTCCGGGGAGCTGTTTTTT.

The J gene is TRBJ1-5, the V gene TRBV6-1; D is undetermined. The V gene's germline CDR1 is MNHNS and CDR2 SASEGT. The germline V and J ends were trimmed by 2 bases and 2 bases, with 13 bases remaining between them. CDR3 length: 16 residues. CDR3 in amino acids: CASSELAALGNQPQHF. For the CDR3, the DNA is TGTGCCAGCAGTGAACTAGCCGCTTTGGGCAATCAGCCCCAGCATTTT.

This sequence joins TRBV27 and TRBJ1-5, with 7 positions matching TRBD1. Germline V CDR1 and CDR2: MNHEY, SMNVEV (reference sequence). This CDR3 has 14 amino acids. The J segment lost 3 bases and the V segment lost 6 bases, leaving 5 bases of the junction unmatched. CDR3 coding DNA: TGTGCCAGCAGACTTGACAGGGACAATCAGCCCCAGCATTTT. Translation: CASRLDRDNQPQHF.

The chain recombines TRBV2 with TRBJ1-1; D call uncertain. This CDR3 is built from 13 residues. Germline V CDR1 and CDR2: SNHLY, FYNNEI. V lost 6 bases, J lost 5 bases, and 13 bases lay in between. CDR3 region: CASRSTGWTEAFF. The CDR3 DNA sequence: TGTGCCAGCAGATCAACGGGGTGGACTGAAGCTTTCTTT.

The rearrangement links TRBV14 to TRBJ2-7; D perhaps matches TRBD1 (5 bases). The germline V and J ends were trimmed by 1 base and 3 bases, with 7 bases remaining between them. CDR1 is SGHDN, CDR2 FVKESK, per germline. This CDR3 region has 13 residues. CDR3 nucleotide sequence: TGTGCCAGCAGCCAAGGCAGGGACTACGAGCAGTACTTC. Encoded protein: CASSQGRDYEQYF.

This clone has only a few counts. V is TRBV12-5 and J is TRBJ2-2; perhaps TRBD1 as D (5 bases). CDR1 is LGHNT and CDR2 is FRNRAP in the germline V gene. The V and J ends lost 7 bases and 0 bases respectively, with 12 bases between them. This CDR3 is 15 amino acids long. CDR3 protein: CASAFRATNTGELFF. CDR3 nucleotides: TGTGCTAGTGCCTTCAGGGCAACGAACACCGGGGAGCTGTTTTTT. The entire variable domain, with the rest obtained from reference TRBV12-5 and TRBJ2-2, is as follows: DARVTQTPRHKVTEMGQEVTMRCQPILGHNTVFWYRQTMMQGLELLAYFRNRAPLDDSGMPKDRFSAEMPDATLATLKIQPSEPRDSAVYFCASAFRATNTGELFFGEGSRLTVL.

The chain joins TRBV7-3 to TRBJ2-1; possibly TRBD1 for D (5 bases). Looked up from germline, CDR1 is SGHTA and CDR2 is FQGTGA. The V end lost 3 bases, the J end lost 0 bases, and 12 bases lay between the germline ends. This CDR3 is built from 16 residues. The CDR3 DNA reads as TGTGCCAGCAGCTTTGGCAGGGCCAGCTCCTACAATGAGCAGTTCTTC. It translates to CASSFGRASSYNEQFF. Together with reference TRBV7-3 and TRBJ2-1, the CDR3 gives the full variable domain: GAGVSQTPSNKVTEKGKYVELRCDPISGHTALYWYRQSLGQGPEFLIYFQGTGAADDSGLPNDRFFAVRPEGSVSTLKIQRTERGDSAVYLCASSFGRASSYNEQFFGPGTRLTVL.

This chain joins TRBV12-3 or TRBV12-4 and TRBJ2-7; D remains ambiguous. This CDR3 is built from 13 residues. V was clipped by 3 bases and J by 3 bases, with 9 bases between them. CDR3 coding DNA: TGTGCCAGCAGTTTGGGCCGGTACTACGAGCAGTACTTC. This codes for CASSLGRYYEQYF.

This chain uses TRBV27 with TRBJ2-7; 8 bases align to TRBD1. V lost 1 base to trimming and J lost 3 bases; unmatched junction nucleotides: 8. The CDR3 loop spans 16 amino acids. Germline CDR1 is MNHEY and CDR2 is SMNVEV (reference sequence). The CDR3 DNA sequence: TGTGCCAGCAGTTTATTCAAAGGACAGGGTATCTACGAGCAGTACTTC. This translates into CASSLFKGQGIYEQYF.

V gene TRBV5-1 combines with J gene TRBJ2-7, with a possible D match to TRBD1 (6 bases). CDR3 length: 15 amino acids. V gave up 0 bases and J gave up 2 bases, with 12 bases separating them. Germline V CDR1 and CDR2: SGHRS, YFSETQ. CDR3 DNA sequence: TGCGCCAGCAGCTTGGGGGGACAACCAACCTACGAGCAGTACTTC. Translated: CASSLGGQPTYEQYF. Full variable domain (outside the CDR3, taken from reference TRBV5-1 and TRBJ2-7): KAGVTQTPRYLIKTRGQQVTLSCSPISGHRSVSWYQQTPGQGLQFLFEYFSETQRNKGNFPGRFSGRQFSNSRSEMNVSTLELGDSALYLCASSLGGQPTYEQYFGPGTRLTVT.

The CDR3 DNA is TGTGCCAGTAGTATCCTGGACAGGGCGCTAGATACGCAGTATTTT. This sequence encodes CASSILDRALDTQYF. The chain has TRBV19 and TRBJ2-3; 8 nucleotides agree with TRBD1. The germline CDR1 and CDR2 sequences are LNHDA and SQIVND (reference sequence). The J segment lost 5 bases and the V segment lost 3 bases, leaving 7 bases of the junction unmatched. The CDR3 length is 15 residues. Complete variable domain (other parts from reference TRBV19 and TRBJ2-3): DGGITQSPKYLFRKEGQNVTLSCEQNLNHDAMYWYRQDPGQGLRLIYYSQIVNDFQKGDIAEGYSVSREKKESFPLTVTSAQKNPTAFYLCASSILDRALDTQYFGPGTRLTVL.

This sequence joins TRBV4-2 and TRBJ2-1; perhaps TRBD2 as D (5 bases). V lost 1 base and J 3 bases, leaving 10 bases between the germline ends. CDR1 LGHNA and CDR2 YNFKEQ come from the germline V gene. This CDR3 spans 15 amino acids. The CDR3 DNA is TGTGCCAGCAGCCAAGGACCAGCGGACTACAATGAGCAGTTCTTC. It is translated as CASSQGPADYNEQFF.

This chain links TRBV7-9 with TRBJ1-2; D gene uncertain. Germline CDR1 is SEHNR and CDR2 is FQNEAQ (reference sequence). The CDR3 has 15 amino acids. The V end lost 5 bases, the J end lost 4 bases, and 17 bases lay between the germline ends. In DNA, the CDR3 is TGTGCCAGCAGCGAAGGCGGTGGTTCACCCTATGGCTACACCTTC. Translated: CASSEGGGSPYGYTF.

The CDR3 coding sequence is TGTGCCAGCAGCTTAGGGGGGGGTTCGAAGCTGTTTTTT. It encodes CASSLGGGSKLFF. The rearrangement uses TRBV7-2 and TRBJ2-2, with 7 bases aligning to TRBD2. The CDR3 runs to 13 residues. J was trimmed by 12 bases and V by 1 base; bases with no gene match: 5. Germline V gene data show CDR1 as SGHTA and CDR2 as FQGNSA.

The chain combines TRBV18 with TRBJ1-6, with a tentative D call TRBD1 (5 bases). This CDR3 is built from 15 residues. Germline lookup yields CDR1 KGHSH and CDR2 LQKENI. Trimming removed 1 base at V and 8 bases at J, with 12 bases between. The DNA of the CDR3 is TGTGCCAGCTCACCACAGGGGCTCATTGATTCACCCCTCCACTTT. The encoded protein is CASSPQGLIDSPLHF.

The chain combines TRBV3-1 (or the pseudogene TRBV3-2) with TRBJ1-2; 7 bases line up with TRBD1. In germline, CDR1 is LGHDT, CDR2 YNNKEL (reference sequence). The CDR3 covers 13 residues. V shed 1 base, J shed 8 bases, and the junction held 4 bases outside the gene matches. CDR3 residues: CASSQVGTAGYTF. The CDR3 DNA is TGTGCCAGCAGCCAAGTCGGGACAGCGGGCTACACCTTC.

This clone was found a few times. The chain uses TRBV6-5 and TRBJ2-5; D call uncertain. V was cut by 8 bases and J by 5 bases, with 15 bases left in between. CDR3 size: 13 residues. Germline CDR1 is MNHEY and CDR2 is SVGAGI. CDR3 sequence: CASSGSQAETQYF. The CDR3 coding sequence is TGTGCCAGCTCTGGCAGCCAGGCGGAGACCCAGTACTTC.

The chain has TRBV6-2 or TRBV6-3 and TRBJ1-2; a weak D match, TRBD1 (6 bases). V dropped 6 bases and J dropped 0 bases, with 14 bases sitting between them. Looked up from germline, CDR1 is MNHEY and CDR2 is SVGEGT. The CDR3 contains 15 residues. CDR3 loop: CASSDLDRPNYGYTF. Here the CDR3 DNA reads TGTGCCAGCAGCGACCTGGACAGACCTAACTATGGCTACACCTTC.

In the case of this clone: A junction boundary mismatches the germline segment, possibly from a read error. The chain has TRBV28 and TRBJ2-7; D possibly corresponds to TRBD2 (6 bases). This CDR3 contains 13 residues. Per the germline V gene, CDR1 is MDHEN and CDR2 is SYDVKM. The DNA of the CDR3 is TGTGCCAGCAGTCCGACGGTCGCGGGGAAGCGGCACTTC. Translation gives CASSPTVAGKRHF.

The chain joins TRBV2 to TRBJ1-2, with D maybe TRBD1 (6 bases). The CDR3 loop spans 15 amino acids. Germline-derived CDR1 and CDR2 are SNHLY and FYNNEI. V was trimmed by 6 bases and J by 4 bases, leaving 18 bases between them. As DNA, the CDR3 is TGTGCCAGCAGGAGTGACAGGCCTAATCGCTATGGCTACACCTTC. Protein: CASRSDRPNRYGYTF.

The chain links TRBV7-9 to TRBJ1-5; 8 bases align to TRBD1. The CDR3 runs to 18 residues. The trim removed 5 bases at V and 5 bases at J, leaving 17 bases unmatched. Per the germline V gene, CDR1 is SEHNR and CDR2 is FQNEAQ (reference sequence). As DNA, the CDR3 is TGTGCCAGCAGCACATATATCGGGACAGGTAGTCTCGATCAGCCCCAGCATTTT. It is translated as CASSTYIGTGSLDQPQHF.

The rearrangement links TRBV2 to TRBJ1-5; a possible D gene is TRBD1 (5 bases). CDR1 SNHLY and CDR2 FYNNEI come from the germline V gene. V was pared by 3 bases and J by 3 bases, with 9 bases between. The CDR3 has 14 amino acids. CDR3 protein: CASSEQGTNQPQHF. The CDR3 DNA follows: TGTGCCAGCAGTGAGCAGGGTACCAATCAGCCCCAGCATTTT.